This record looks at one T cell receptor beta chain sequence and its context. As yet, its antigen is unknown. The junction departs from the called germline gene at one end, perhaps through a read error. This specimen belongs to a study of T cell repertoires in cytomegalovirus infection. Study details: Selection of CMV epitopes for the study included recently identified HLA-C-restricted and well-studied HLA-B-restricted ones. An indication of both CMV infection and matching HLA type came from public TCR beta signatures.

Germline values: CDR1 SGHTA, CDR2 FQGNSA. The CDR3 consists of 8 residues. Each CDR3 protein is one row after TCRdb ran MiXCR on the reads. The sample includes under 850,000 distinct CDR3 sequences, roughly 30% of them seen just once. Whole-study results and caveats: What dominated the ex vivo response were HLA-C-restricted CMV-specific TCR beta clonotypes.

The source material was cultured PBMCs, sampled from culture after CMV antigen stimulation. The clonotype comes from a human donor in good health (CMV status not recorded). Some clones in this sample may be carry-over from other donors' samples. The chain links TRBV7-2 to TRBJ2-1; D remains ambiguous. For the CDR3, the DNA is TGTGCCAGCAGCATGGGGTTCTTT. It encodes CASSMGFF.